This note documents a single TCR beta chain sequence. Its antigen is not known. Trimming left V 3 bases short and J 2 bases short, with 15 bases between. Germline V gene lookup returns CDR1 SGDLS and CDR2 YYNGEE. The CDR3 totals 16 residues. The sample comes from a study of CD8 T cells in Susac syndrome. Study-level results: That the number of individuals in its TCR sequencing and HLA analysis was relatively small was acknowledged by the study.

Random-hexamer reverse transcription was applied to about 0.45 to 1 ug RNA. TCRdb called the immunoSEQ multiplex PCR reads again in MiXCR, with one record for every CDR3 protein. This table has a few hundred thousand distinct CDR3 sequences, about 85% appearing once. V usage is TRBV9 and J usage is TRBJ2-1; no clear D. The TCR sequence derives from a human donor with multiple sclerosis. The sample comprised CD8+ T cells from PBMCs. This chain's CDR3 is CASSEFVAPAYNEQFF. In nucleotides, the CDR3 is TGTGCCAGCAGCGAATTTGTGGCCCCGGCCTACAATGAGCAGTTCTTC.